One sample yielded the 8 T cell receptor beta chains listed below, sequenced in a study of T cells expressing NK-cell markers. TCRdb derives one entry per CDR3 protein from the 5' RACE reads, leaving out DNA. In all, the sample yields 550,000 to 600,000 distinct CDR3 sequences. The sequencing input was blood T cells: a sorted CD56 or NKG2C T cell subset, CD4+ or CD8+ T cells, or bulk PBMC T cells (not recorded which). The source of these receptors is a man between 18 and 35 years old in good health.

The V and J genes are TRBV10-3 and TRBJ1-2; the TCRdb D gene call, TRBD1, has no DNA to confirm it. CDR3 size: 14 residues. Germline CDR1 ENHRY, CDR2 SYGVKD. CDR3: CAITGAKGRDGYTF.

The genes are TRBV28 and TRBJ2-1. The CDR3 consists of 14 residues. CDR1 is MDHEN, CDR2 SYDVKM, per germline. The CDR3 loop reads CASSFARFYNEQFF.

This chain uses TRBV28 with TRBJ2-7; TCRdb's D call of TRBD1 is untestable without DNA. This CDR3 contains 16 residues. Germline V CDR1 and CDR2: MDHEN, SYDVKM. The CDR3 is CASSLLPGQDFYEQYF.

The CDR3 loop is CASSSYGTGEEGTQYF. This rearrangement joins TRBV11-3 to TRBJ2-3; TCRdb's D call, TRBD1, is unchecked because there is no DNA. Looked up from germline, CDR1 is SGHNT and CDR2 is YENEEA. The CDR3 is 16 amino acids. Combining the CDR3 with reference TRBV11-3 and TRBJ2-3 gives the whole variable domain EAGVVQSPRYKIIEKKQPVAFWCNPISGHNTLYWYLQNLGQGPELLIRYENEEAVDDSQLPKDRFSAERLKGVDSTLKIQPAELGDSAVYLCASSSYGTGEEGTQYFGPGTRLTVL.

This rearrangement joins TRBV5-1 to TRBJ2-1; TCRdb returns TRBD1, unconfirmable since there is no DNA. Germline V gene data show CDR1 as SGHRS and CDR2 as YFSETQ. CDR3 length equals 15 residues. This chain's CDR3 is CASSPLLGSYNEQFF.

This chain joins TRBV7-2 and TRBJ2-1. CDR1 is SGHTA and CDR2 is FQGNSA in the germline V gene. CDR3 length: 15 amino acids. CDR3 amino acids: CASSAWLGPSNEQFF.

CDR3 residues: CASRRYSGDTQYF. The chain recombines TRBV27 with TRBJ2-3. This CDR3 has 13 amino acids. Germline V CDR1 and CDR2: MNHEY, SMNVEV (reference sequence).

V and J are TRBV18 and TRBJ2-1; checking the TCRdb D call of TRBD1 is not possible without DNA. This CDR3 spans 18 amino acids. CDR1 is KGHSH and CDR2 is LQKENI in the germline V gene. CDR3 region: CASSPGGGRGSSYNEQFF.